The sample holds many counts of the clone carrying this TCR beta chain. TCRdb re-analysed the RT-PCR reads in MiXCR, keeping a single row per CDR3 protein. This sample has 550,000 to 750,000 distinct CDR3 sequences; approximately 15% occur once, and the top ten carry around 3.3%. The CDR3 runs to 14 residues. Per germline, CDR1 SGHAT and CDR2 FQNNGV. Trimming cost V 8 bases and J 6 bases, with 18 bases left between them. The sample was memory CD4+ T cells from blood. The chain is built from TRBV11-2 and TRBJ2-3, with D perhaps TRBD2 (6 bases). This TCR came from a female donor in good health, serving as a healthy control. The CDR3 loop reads CASLDRGSGDTQYF. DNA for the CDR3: TGTGCCAGCCTAGATCGAGGGAGCGGGGATACGCAGTATTTT. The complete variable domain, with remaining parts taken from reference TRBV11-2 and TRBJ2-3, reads EAGVAQSPRYKIIEKRQSVAFWCNPISGHATLYWYQQILGQGPKLLIQFQNNGVVDDSQLPKDRFSAERLKGVDSTLKIQPAKLEDSAVYLCASLDRGSGDTQYFGPGTRLTVL.